This TCR beta chain was captured by sequencing in a study of Ad26.COV2.S vaccination and SARS-CoV-2 variants. Germline assignment: CDR1 LGHNA and CDR2 YSLEER. CDR3 size: 15 residues. Trimming removed 1 base at V and 2 bases at J, with 10 bases between. Indicated treatment: around 19 received Ad26.COV2.S at low or high dose, single or two shots; roughly five received placebo; per-sample allocation not given. At day 63 after the first vaccine or placebo injection, samples were drawn. Boston supplied an adult donor aged 18-55 years. Clones were sequenced by immunoSEQ multiplex PCR, and TCRdb holds only the in-frame ones, with some missing. The data show roughly 300,000 clones, roughly 90% seen once.

This chain links TRBV4-3 with TRBJ2-3; no clear D. The sequencing used peripheral blood, collected in a trial of Ad26.COV2.S vaccine versus placebo. This sequence originates from a person between 18 and 60 years old who received the Ad26.COV2.S COVID-19 vaccine or a placebo. This CDR3 is CASSQVDGYTDTQYF. DNA of the CDR3: TGCGCCAGCAGCCAAGTTGACGGATACACAGATACGCAGTATTTT.